This T cell receptor (beta chain) is from a study of blood T cell repertoires in COVID-19. Data came from immunoSEQ multiplex PCR; TCRdb stores just in-frame clones and leaves some out. The sample shows around 280,000 clones, around 90% of them seen only once. CDR1 is SGHVS and CDR2 is FQNEAQ in the germline V gene. The length of the CDR3 is 14 residues. V was shortened by 0 bases and J by 1 base, with 6 bases between the two germline ends. The chain has TRBV7-8 and TRBJ1-1; D call uncertain. The clonotype comes from a woman younger than 30 with acute COVID-19. The source material was PBMCs or T cells enriched from blood (not recorded which). CDR3: CASSLASRNTEAFF. The CDR3 DNA is TGTGCCAGCAGCTTAGCTAGCAGGAACACTGAAGCTTTCTTT.